The T cell receptor (beta chain) under discussion was sequenced for a study of blood T cell repertoires in COVID-19. About the research overall: Samples came from the United States, Italy and Spain, spanning acute and convalescent COVID-19. PBMCs, B-cell-depleted T cells, or T cells were the source of the cDNA or gDNA that made up the material.

The table came from immunoSEQ multiplex PCR; TCRdb's copy has only in-frame clones and leaves some out. The sample has more than 150,000 clones, around 73% seen once. Recovered status applied to Cohort 3 donors who had two consecutive negative PCRs. It also applied to those with clearance or with symptom resolution. The sample was PBMCs or T cells enriched from blood (not recorded which). The receptor's source is a woman aged 45 to 65 who had recovered from COVID-19.

CDR3 in amino acids: CASSLGGQEAYGYTF. CDR3 sequence (DNA): TGTGCCAGCAGTTTAGGGGGACAGGAGGCCTATGGCTACACCTTC. The chain carries TRBV28 and TRBJ1-2, with TRBD1 matching 8 bases. The CDR3 is made up of 15 amino acids. Germline trimming cut 2 bases from V and 4 bases from J; bases unmatched to any gene: 6. Per the germline V gene, CDR1 is MDHEN and CDR2 is SYDVKM.